This TCR beta chain derives from a study of shared clonotypes between healthy human individuals. The CDR3 sequence is 13 residues long. V lost 7 bases and J lost 3, with 10 bases in between. Germline-derived CDR1 and CDR2 are MDHEN and SYDVKM. Data came from immunoSEQ multiplex PCR; TCRdb stores just in-frame clones and leaves some out. The data show about 960,000 clones, around 80% seen once. Sequencing was performed on memory CD4+ T cells sorted from blood. The subset denotes: CD45RA-negative fraction. V usage is TRBV28 and J usage is TRBJ1-5; D is unclear. This TCR derives from a man aged 18 to 35 in good health. The CDR3 region has the DNA TGTGCCAGCATCGCCTTTCCCAATCAGCCCCAGCATTTT. It yields the protein CASIAFPNQPQHF.